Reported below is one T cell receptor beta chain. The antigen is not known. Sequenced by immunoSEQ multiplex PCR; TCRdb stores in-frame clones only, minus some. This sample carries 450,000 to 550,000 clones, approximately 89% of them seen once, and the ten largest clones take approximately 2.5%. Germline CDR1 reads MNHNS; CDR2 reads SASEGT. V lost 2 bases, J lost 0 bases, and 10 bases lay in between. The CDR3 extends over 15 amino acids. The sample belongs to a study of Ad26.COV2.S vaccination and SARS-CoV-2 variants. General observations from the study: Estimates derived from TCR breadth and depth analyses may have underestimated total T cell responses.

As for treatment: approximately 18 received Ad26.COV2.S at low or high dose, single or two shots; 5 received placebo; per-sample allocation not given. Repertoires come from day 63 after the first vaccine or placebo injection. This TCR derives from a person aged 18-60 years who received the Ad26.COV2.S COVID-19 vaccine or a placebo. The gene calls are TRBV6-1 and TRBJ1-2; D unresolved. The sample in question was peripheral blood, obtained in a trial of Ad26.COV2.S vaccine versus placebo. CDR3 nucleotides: TGTGCCAGCAGTGAAAGACAAGAAGCTAACTATGGCTACACCTTC. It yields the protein CASSERQEANYGYTF.